This paragraph covers one T cell receptor beta chain sequence. Antigen specificity is unknown. A junction end diverges from the germline sequence, so it may reflect a read error. TCRB libraries came from RNA via three nested multiplex PCR rounds. A C-beta primer primed TCRB cDNA from about 0.5 ug RNA. One entry per CDR3 protein, called by TCRdb with MiXCR from the multiplex PCR reads. Of tens of thousands of distinct CDR3 sequences in the sample, approximately 66% were seen once. This CDR3 spans 14 amino acids. Germline CDR1 is MNHEY and CDR2 is SVGAGI. This entry is derived from a study of tumor-infiltrating lymphocytes in glioblastoma multiforme. Whole-study results and caveats: RNA-based TCR sequencing may distort clone frequencies, since cells carry unequal TCR transcript numbers.

Sequenced sample: brain tumor tissue. The V gene is TRBV6-5, the J gene TRBJ2-3; TRBD2 aligns across 8 bases. The sequence came from a male donor with glioblastoma. CDR3 sequence: CASSAGTRGDTRYF. DNA of the CDR3: TGTGCTAGCAGTGCCGGGACTAGAGGAGATACGCGGTATTTT.